This TCR beta chain emerged from a study of blood T cells in healthy people across ages. Study results and limitations: Among long-lived donors, naive CD4+ cells were more numerous and diversity higher than in aged donors. TCR beta diversity, measured per million T cells, fell in a roughly linear way with age.

Comment on this clonotype: Its specificity is unknown.

Primers used in a second PCR of roughly 6 to 12 cycles were a sample-barcoded 5' primer and a J-beta primer mix. A tag from a template-switch adaptor with 12 random nucleotides marked each cDNA molecule. TCRdb redid the calling of the 5' RACE reads with MiXCR, one entry per CDR3 protein. Among 700,000 to 900,000 distinct CDR3 sequences listed, roughly 50% were seen once. The sample consisted of blood. The receptor's source is an elderly man in good health.

CDR3 DNA: TGCAGCGTTGAAGGTGGTGCTAGCTCCTACGAGCAGTACTTC. It codes for CSVEGGASSYEQYF. V is TRBV29-1 and J is TRBJ2-7; no clear D. Germline assignment: CDR1 SQVTM and CDR2 ANQGSEA. The CDR3 is made up of 14 amino acids. V lost 1 base and J 0 bases, leaving 10 bases between the germline ends.